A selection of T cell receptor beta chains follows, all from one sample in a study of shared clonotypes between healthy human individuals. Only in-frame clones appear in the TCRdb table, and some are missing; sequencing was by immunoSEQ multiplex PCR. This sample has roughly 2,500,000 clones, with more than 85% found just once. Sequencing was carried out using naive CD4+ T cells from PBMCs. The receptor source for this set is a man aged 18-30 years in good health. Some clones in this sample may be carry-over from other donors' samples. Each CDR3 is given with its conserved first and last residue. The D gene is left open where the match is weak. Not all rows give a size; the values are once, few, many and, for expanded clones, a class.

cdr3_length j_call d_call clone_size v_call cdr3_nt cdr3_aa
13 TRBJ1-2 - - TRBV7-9 TGTGCCAGCACCAGGACAACAGATTATGGCTACACCTTC CASTRTTDYGYTF
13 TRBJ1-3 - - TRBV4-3 TGCGCCAGCAAGGGGATCTCTGGAAACACCATATATTTT CASKGISGNTIYF
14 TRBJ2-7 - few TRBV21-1 TGTGCCAGCAGCTCGACAGGGGATTTCTACGAGCAGTACTTC CASSSTGDFYEQYF
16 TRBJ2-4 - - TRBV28 TGTGCCAGCAGCCAGGTCTCTCGGGGATTTCGTGACATTCAGTACTTC CASSQVSRGFRDIQYF
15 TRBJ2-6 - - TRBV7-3 TGTGCCAGCAGCTTCAGTGGGTCTGGGGCCAACGTCCTGACTTTC CASSFSGSGANVLTF
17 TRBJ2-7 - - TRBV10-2 TGCGCCAGCAGTGAGATTGTTCGGCCTAGCGTTACCTACGAGCAGTACTTC CASSEIVRPSVTYEQYF
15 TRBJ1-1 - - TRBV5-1 TGCGCCAGCAGCTTGGGAGGCAGGTTTAGTACTGAAGCTTTCTTT CASSLGGRFSTEAFF
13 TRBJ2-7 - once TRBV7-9 TGTGCCAGCAGCGCAGGGGGGGCCTACGAGCAGTACTTC CASSAGGAYEQYF
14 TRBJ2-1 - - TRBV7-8 TGTGCCAGCAGCTTTTCCCGGACCTACAATGAGCAGTTCTTC CASSFSRTYNEQFF
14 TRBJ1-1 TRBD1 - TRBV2 TGTGCCAGCAGTCAGACAGGGGGTTGGACTGAAGCTTTCTTT CASSQTGGWTEAFF
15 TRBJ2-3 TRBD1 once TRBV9 TGTGCCAGCAGCGCACAGGGGTTTTCGACAGATACGCAGTATTTT CASSAQGFSTDTQYF
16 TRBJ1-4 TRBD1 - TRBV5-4 TGTGCCAGCAGCTTACCGGGACAGGGGGCGAGAGAAAAACTGTTTTTT CASSLPGQGAREKLFF
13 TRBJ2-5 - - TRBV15 TGTGCCACCAGCAGAAGCGGACAAGAGACCCAGTACTTC CATSRSGQETQYF
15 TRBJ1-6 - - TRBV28 TGTGCCAGCAGTCTACCACAGGGACGTAATTCACCCCTCCACTTT CASSLPQGRNSPLHF
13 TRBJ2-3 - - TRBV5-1 TGCGCCAGCAGTCTTCGATCGGGGGATACGCAGTATTTT CASSLRSGDTQYF
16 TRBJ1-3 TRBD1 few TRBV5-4 TGTGCCAGCAGCCCGGGACAGAGGGTGGCCGGAAACACCATATATTTT CASSPGQRVAGNTIYF
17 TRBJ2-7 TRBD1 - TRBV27 TGTGCCAGCAGTTTAAGGCCCCGACAGGGGTTTGGCTACGAGCAGTACTTC CASSLRPRQGFGYEQYF
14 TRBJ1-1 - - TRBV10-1 TGCGCCAGCAGGGGAAACCCAGGGGATACTGAAGCTTTCTTT CASRGNPGDTEAFF
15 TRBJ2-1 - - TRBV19 TGTGCCAGTAAGACATCCTGGAGCTCCTACAATGAGCAGTTCTTC CASKTSWSSYNEQFF
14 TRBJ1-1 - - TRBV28 TGTGCCAGCAGTTTACAGGTCTCGGTCACTGAAGCTTTCTTT CASSLQVSVTEAFF
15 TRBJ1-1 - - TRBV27 TGTGCCAGCAGTCTTCTGGGGCCTAAGAACACTGAAGCTTTCTTT CASSLLGPKNTEAFF
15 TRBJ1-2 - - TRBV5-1 TGCGCCAGCAGCTTGGACGTTAGAGTGGGAAAAGGCTACACCTTC CASSLDVRVGKGYTF
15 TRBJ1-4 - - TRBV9 TGTGCCAGCAGCGTAGCTGGGGGGGCAGATGAAAAACTGTTTTTT CASSVAGGADEKLFF
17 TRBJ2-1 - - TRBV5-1 TGCGCCAGCAGCTTGGCACCGGGTTCCTACTCCTACAATGAGCAGTTCTTC CASSLAPGSYSYNEQFF